One sample yielded the 4 T cell receptor beta chains listed below, sequenced in a study of cytomegalovirus exposure and HLA in healthy donors. PCR employed 60 Vbeta and 13 Jbeta primers. Some clones are missing from TCRdb's copy, which holds only in-frame ones; the method was immunoSEQ multiplex PCR. The sample carries approximately 140,000 clones, approximately 71% recorded once. The specimen sequenced was PBMCs. The origin of the receptors is a woman aged 55-70 years in good health and CMV-seronegative.

The chain links TRBV19 to TRBJ2-7, with 7 bases identical to TRBD2. The germline V gene has CDR1 LNHDA and CDR2 SQIVND (reference sequence). This CDR3 region has 15 residues. V shed 2 bases and J 0 bases; nucleotides not matched to a gene: 4. CDR3: CASSILAGASYEQYF. The CDR3 bases are TGTGCCAGTAGTATATTAGCGGGTGCCTCCTACGAGCAGTACTTC.

This chain links TRBV5-1 with TRBJ1-3; D ambiguous. V was pared by 6 bases and J by 0 bases, with 10 bases between. Germline V gene data show CDR1 as SGHRS and CDR2 as YFSETQ. The CDR3 contains 14 residues. The CDR3 DNA is TGCGCCAGCAAACTCCAAATCTCTGGAAACACCATATATTTT. Protein product: CASKLQISGNTIYF.

The V gene is TRBV10-1, the J gene TRBJ2-3, with 8 bases identical to TRBD2. The ends lost 7 bases at V and 4 bases at J; junction bases unmatched: 13. The CDR3 length is 16 residues. Germline V lookup: CDR1 WNHNN, CDR2 SYGVQD (reference sequence). The DNA for the CDR3 is TGCGCCAGCATCGGGCGGGGGGCCCCTGGACCAGATACGCAGTATTTT. Amino acids: CASIGRGAPGPDTQYF.

The chain carries TRBV9 and TRBJ2-2; 9 bases map to TRBD1. Germline CDR1 reads SGDLS; CDR2 reads YYNGEE. This CDR3 has 17 residues. The V and J ends lost 8 bases and 4 bases, in that order; junction bases with no gene match: 15. The CDR3 protein is CARSPQGTGKITGELFF. As DNA, the CDR3 is TGTGCCAGAAGCCCCCAAGGGACAGGGAAGATCACCGGGGAGCTGTTTTTT.